A selection of T cell receptor beta chains follows, all from one sample in a study of T cell repertoires in cytomegalovirus infection. Antigen specificity for these receptors is unknown. TCRdb used MiXCR to reprocess the reads, holding one entry per CDR3 protein. This sample has 450,000 to 650,000 distinct CDR3 sequences, with approximately 40% found just once. Sequences were derived from cultured PBMCs, sampled from culture after CMV antigen stimulation. Source of these receptors: a human donor in good health (CMV status not recorded). Some clones in this sample may be carry-over from other donors' samples. CDR3s include the opening cysteine and the closing phenylalanine or tryptophan. The D gene is left open where the match is weak. A row's size may be missing; if present it is once, few, many or a size class.

clone_size	j_call	v_call	d_call	cdr3_length	cdr3_nt	cdr3_aa
few	TRBJ2-7	TRBV20-1	.	15	TGCAGTGCTTCCCCCTCCCGGAGGGCGGAAAACGAGCAGTACTTC	CSASPSRRAENEQYF
many	TRBJ2-3	TRBV7-6	TRBD2	16	TGTGCCAGCAGCAGGGGAGCGGGGGCCTTCACAGATACGCAGTATTTT	CASSRGAGAFTDTQYF
.	TRBJ2-3	TRBV4-1	.	15	TGCGCCAGCAGGGAGGGGATAGGCAGCACAGATACGCAGTATTTT	CASREGIGSTDTQYF
.	TRBJ2-5	TRBV7-6	TRBD2	16	TGTGCCAGCAGCCTCACTAGCGGGGGGACTCAAGAGACCCAGTACTTC	CASSLTSGGTQETQYF
.	TRBJ2-7	TRBV12-3/TRBV12-4	TRBD1	14	TGTGCCAGCAGATCGACAGGGGTAACGTACGAGCAGTACTTC	CASRSTGVTYEQYF
many	TRBJ2-7	TRBV7-2	TRBD2	19	TGTGCCAGCAGCTTACGGGCGGGGGGGAGCGGGGGGTTAATCTACGAGCAGTACTTC	CASSLRAGGSGGLIYEQYF
.	TRBJ2-1	TRBV11-2	.	12	TGTGCCAGCGTGGGACCTTCCAATGAGCAGTTCTTC	CASVGPSNEQFF
few	TRBJ2-1	TRBV20-1	.	16	TGCAGTGCTAGAGATCGCATCGGGACGCATATCGAACCCCAGTTCTTC	CSARDRIGTHIEPQFF
.	TRBJ1-2	TRBV30	.	11	TGTGCCTGGAGTGTAACCGGGCGCTACACCTTC	CAWSVTGRYTF
.	TRBJ2-3	TRBV6-6	.	15	TGTGCCAGCAGTTCCCTTGGGATTAGCGGCGATACGCAGTATTTT	CASSSLGISGDTQYF
.	TRBJ1-5	TRBV27	.	15	TGTGCCAGCAGTTTAGTGGGGAACGGCAATCAGCCCCAGCATTTT	CASSLVGNGNQPQHF
once	TRBJ1-5	TRBV3-1	.	18	TGTGCCAGCAGCCAAGATCCGCCCGTGACAGTATTAGATCAGCCCCAGCATTTT	CASSQDPPVTVLDQPQHF
.	TRBJ1-2	TRBV7-9	.	14	TGTGCCAGCAGCACAGAATCCCTTCGGCGCGGCTACACCTTC	CASSTESLRRGYTF
.	TRBJ2-5	TRBV6-1	.	13	TGTGCCAGCAGTGTAGGCTTGGCCACGTCCCAGTACTTC	CASSVGLATSQYF
many	TRBJ1-6	TRBV7-2	.	15	TGTGCCAGCAGCCTTGGGGCCCGGGGATATTCACCCCTCCACTTT	CASSLGARGYSPLHF